This passage covers 6 T cell receptor beta chains from one sample sequenced in a study of cytomegalovirus exposure and HLA in healthy donors. Primers for the PCR totalled 60 Vbeta and 13 Jbeta. Assay: immunoSEQ multiplex PCR; the TCRdb copy retains only in-frame clones and omits some. This sample carries about 160,000 clones, with 1% to 1.5% going to the ten biggest clones. The sequenced material came from PBMCs. All receptors come from a woman aged 60 to 75 in good health and CMV-seronegative.

This chain links TRBV5-1 with TRBJ1-3; the D gene is possibly TRBD1 (5 bases). This CDR3 contains 14 residues. In germline, CDR1 is SGHRS, CDR2 YFSETQ. Trimming stripped 2 bases from V and 0 bases from J, with 6 bases between. The CDR3 is CASSFDSSGNTIYF. In DNA, the CDR3 is TGCGCCAGCAGCTTTGACAGCTCTGGAAACACCATATATTTT.

The rearrangement uses TRBV19 and TRBJ2-6, with TRBD1 as a possible D gene (5 bases). Germline lookup yields CDR1 LNHDA and CDR2 SQIVND (reference sequence). There are 18 residues in the CDR3. Trimming shortened V by 3 bases and J by 2 bases, and 17 bases separated the two germline ends. The CDR3 sequence: CASSIWTYGRPGANVLTF. The CDR3 DNA sequence: TGTGCCAGTAGTATCTGGACATATGGACGCCCTGGGGCCAACGTCCTGACTTTC. Full variable domain (outside the CDR3, taken from reference TRBV19 and TRBJ2-6): DGGITQSPKYLFRKEGQNVTLSCEQNLNHDAMYWYRQDPGQGLRLIYYSQIVNDFQKGDIAEGYSVSREKKESFPLTVTSAQKNPTAFYLCASSIWTYGRPGANVLTFGAGSRLTVL.

The chain couples TRBV15 to TRBJ1-2; 7 bases fit TRBD1. Germline V lookup: CDR1 LNHNV, CDR2 YYDKDF (reference sequence). This CDR3 is built from 16 residues. V dropped 1 base and J dropped 8; count of bases not matched to a gene: 13. The CDR3, as DNA: TGTGCCACCAGCAGAGGAATGACCACAGGGGCGGAGGGCTACACCTTC. It specifies CATSRGMTTGAEGYTF.

This sequence joins TRBV4-3 and TRBJ2-1, with 7 bases identical to TRBD1. The CDR3 length is 17 residues. Per germline, CDR1 LGHNA and CDR2 YSLEER. With 0 bases clipped from V and 1 base from J, the junction kept 6 bases outside the gene matches. The chain's CDR3 is CASSQDNPRGSYNEQFF. The CDR3 DNA reads TGCGCCAGCAGCCAAGATAACCCCAGGGGGTCCTACAATGAGCAGTTCTTC.

The rearrangement links TRBV15 to TRBJ2-1, with D maybe TRBD2 (5 bases). V was clipped by 2 bases and J by 9 bases, with 11 bases between them. Germline V CDR1 and CDR2: LNHNV, YYDKDF (reference sequence). The CDR3 is 13 amino acids. CDR3 bases: TGTGCCACCAGCAGACCCCTAGGAGGTGAGCAGTTCTTC. It encodes CATSRPLGGEQFF. The full variable domain, in which reference TRBV15 and TRBJ2-1 provide the parts outside the CDR3, is DAMVIQNPRYQVTQFGKPVTLSCSQTLNHNVMYWYQQKSSQAPKLLFHYYDKDFNNEADTPDNFQSRRPNTSFCFLDIRSPGLGDTAMYLCATSRPLGGEQFFGPGTRLTVL.

The CDR3 loop is CASSLMGGSNQPQHF. DNA of the CDR3: TGTGCCAGCAGTTTAATGGGGGGTAGCAATCAGCCCCAGCATTTT. This chain joins TRBV28 and TRBJ1-5, with a tentative D call TRBD1 (5 bases). The length of the CDR3 is 15 residues. CDR1 and CDR2 from the germline V gene are MDHEN and SYDVKM. Trimming took off 2 bases at V and 0 bases at J, with 8 bases between the two ends.